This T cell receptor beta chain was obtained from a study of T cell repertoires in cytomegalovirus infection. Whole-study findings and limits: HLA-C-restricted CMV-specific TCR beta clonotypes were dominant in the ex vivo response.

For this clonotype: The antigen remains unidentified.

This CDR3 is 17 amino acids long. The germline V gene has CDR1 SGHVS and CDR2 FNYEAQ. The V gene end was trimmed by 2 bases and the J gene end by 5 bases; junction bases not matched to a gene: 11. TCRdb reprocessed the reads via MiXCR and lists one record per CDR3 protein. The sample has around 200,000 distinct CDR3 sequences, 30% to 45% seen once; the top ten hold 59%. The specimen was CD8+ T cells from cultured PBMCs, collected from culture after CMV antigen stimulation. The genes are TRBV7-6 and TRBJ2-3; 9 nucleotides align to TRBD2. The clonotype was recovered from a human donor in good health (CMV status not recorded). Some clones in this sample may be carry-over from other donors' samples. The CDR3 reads CASSLPGSGGLRDTQYF. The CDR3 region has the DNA TGTGCCAGCAGCTTACCCGGTAGCGGGGGATTGAGAGATACGCAGTATTTT.